One sample yielded the 9 T cell receptor beta chains listed below, sequenced in a study of blood T cell repertoires in COVID-19. The method was immunoSEQ multiplex PCR; TCRdb's version includes in-frame clones alone and lacks a portion of them. This table holds about 240,000 clones, about 90% found once. What was sequenced was PBMCs or T cells enriched from blood (not recorded which). The receptor source for this set is a woman in her thirties or forties with acute COVID-19.

The V gene is TRBV29-1, the J gene TRBJ2-1, with TRBD2 identical over 8 bases. Per the germline V gene, CDR1 is SQVTM and CDR2 is ANQGSEA. V lost 7 bases, J lost 8 bases, and 10 bases stayed unmatched. This CDR3 contains 13 residues. The DNA of the CDR3 is TGCAGCGGGGGAGCGGGAGTGGTGGATGAGCAGTTCTTC. This codes for CSGGAGVVDEQFF.

V gene TRBV3-1 (or the pseudogene TRBV3-2) combines with J gene TRBJ2-7; 7 bases are shared with TRBD2. After removal of 4 bases from V and 3 bases from J, the junction contained 9 bases not matched to a gene. In germline, CDR1 is LGHDT, CDR2 YNNKEL (reference sequence). The CDR3 length is 15 residues. Written as DNA, the CDR3 is TGTGCCAGCAGCCCCTCCCCGGGGACTAACTACGAGCAGTACTTC. Its protein product is CASSPSPGTNYEQYF.

The chain uses TRBV2 and TRBJ1-2; possible D gene TRBD1, 5 bases. Germline V gene sequence: CDR1 SNHLY, CDR2 FYNNEI. The germline V and J ends were trimmed by 6 bases and 4 bases, with 12 bases remaining between them. The CDR3 sequence is 13 residues long. CDR3 nucleotide sequence: TGTGCCAGCAGCCAGGGACTTGGCTATGGCTACACCTTC. Translating gives CASSQGLGYGYTF.

V and J are TRBV25-1 and TRBJ2-1; 10 bases fit TRBD2. The CDR3 spans 15 residues. V dropped 2 bases and J dropped 7; count of bases not matched to a gene: 5. Germline CDR1 MGHDK, CDR2 SYGVNS. The CDR3: CASSEGLAVNNEQFF. As DNA, the CDR3 is TGTGCCAGCAGTGAAGGACTAGCGGTAAATAATGAGCAGTTCTTC. Together with reference TRBV25-1 and TRBJ2-1, the CDR3 gives the full variable domain: EADIYQTPRYLVIGTGKKITLECSQTMGHDKMYWYQQDPGMELHLIHYSYGVNSTEKGDLSSESTVSRIRTEHFPLTLESARPSHTSQYLCASSEGLAVNNEQFFGPGTRLTVL.

In its sample, this clone was seen once. The chain employs TRBV4-1 and TRBJ2-1; 8 positions agree with TRBD1. The germline CDR1 and CDR2 sequences are MGHRA and YSYEKL. The trim removed 0 bases at V and 12 bases at J, leaving 10 bases unmatched. The CDR3 runs 15 residues. CDR3 bases: TGCGCCAGCAGCCAAGAAACCGGGACAGGTGTAGTGCAGTTCTTC. Amino acids: CASSQETGTGVVQFF.

The CDR3 spells CASSSLDRGLEKLFF. In DNA, the CDR3 is TGTGCCAGCAGTTCGTTGGACAGGGGGCTTGAAAAACTGTTTTTT. The gene calls are TRBV28 and TRBJ1-4; 11 positions agree with TRBD1. The germline gives CDR1 MDHEN, CDR2 SYDVKM. CDR3 length equals 15 residues. V trimming: 4 bases; J trimming: 7 bases; junction bases outside the gene matches: 5.

This sequence joins TRBV7-9 and TRBJ2-2; 12 positions agree with TRBD2. Germline V gene lookup returns CDR1 SEHNR and CDR2 FQNEAQ (reference sequence). With V trimmed by 5 bases and J by 5 bases, 6 bases remained unmatched. The CDR3 length is 16 residues. CDR3 bases: TGTGCCAGCAGCCATCCCGGGACTAGCGGGACCGGGGAGCTGTTTTTT. Protein sequence: CASSHPGTSGTGELFF.

This clone was seen a few times. The chain has TRBV19 and TRBJ2-7; no reliable D call. Per germline, CDR1 LNHDA and CDR2 SQIVND (reference sequence). The CDR3 contains 13 residues. The germline V and J ends were trimmed by 1 base and 3 bases, with 7 bases remaining between them. The CDR3 nucleotides are TGTGCCAGTAGTATAGGGCGGAACTACGAGCAGTACTTC. Translated, it gives CASSIGRNYEQYF.

This clone was detected once. The chain uses TRBV5-1 and TRBJ2-1; 8 bases match TRBD2. The CDR3 is made up of 16 amino acids. CDR1 is SGHRS, CDR2 YFSETQ, per germline. The J segment lost 6 bases and the V segment lost 4 bases, leaving 12 bases of the junction unmatched. The CDR3 DNA follows: TGCGCCAGCAGCCAGAATTCCGGGAGGGCGGGCAATGAGCAGTTCTTC. It is translated as CASSQNSGRAGNEQFF.